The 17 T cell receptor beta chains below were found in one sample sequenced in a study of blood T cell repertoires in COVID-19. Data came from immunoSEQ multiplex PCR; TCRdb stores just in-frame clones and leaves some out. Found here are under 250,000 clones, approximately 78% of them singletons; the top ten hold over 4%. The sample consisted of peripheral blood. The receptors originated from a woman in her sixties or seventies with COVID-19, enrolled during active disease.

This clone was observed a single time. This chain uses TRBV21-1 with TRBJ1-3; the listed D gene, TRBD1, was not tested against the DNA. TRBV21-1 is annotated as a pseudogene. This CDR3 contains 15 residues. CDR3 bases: TGTGCCAGCAGCAACTTGACAGGCGCTGGAAACACCATATATTTT. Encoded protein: CASSNLTGAGNTIYF.

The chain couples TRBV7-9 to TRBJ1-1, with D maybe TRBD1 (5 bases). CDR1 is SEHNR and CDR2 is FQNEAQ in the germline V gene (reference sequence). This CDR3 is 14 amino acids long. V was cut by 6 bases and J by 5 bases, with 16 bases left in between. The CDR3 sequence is CASSSVGGWTEAFF. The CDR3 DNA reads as TGTGCCAGCAGTTCTGTGGGGGGATGGACTGAAGCTTTCTTT.

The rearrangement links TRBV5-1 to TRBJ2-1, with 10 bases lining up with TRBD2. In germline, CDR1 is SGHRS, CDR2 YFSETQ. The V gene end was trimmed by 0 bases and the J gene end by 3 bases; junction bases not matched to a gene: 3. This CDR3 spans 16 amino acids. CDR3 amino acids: CASSLDGLAVYNEQFF. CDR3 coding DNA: TGCGCCAGCAGCTTGGATGGACTAGCGGTCTACAATGAGCAGTTCTTC.

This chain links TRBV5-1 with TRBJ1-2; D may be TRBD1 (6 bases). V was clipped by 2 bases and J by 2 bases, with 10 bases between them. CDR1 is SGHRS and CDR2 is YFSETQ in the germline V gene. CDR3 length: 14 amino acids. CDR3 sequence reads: CASSFRGVNYGYTF. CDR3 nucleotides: TGCGCCAGCAGCTTCAGGGGCGTAAACTATGGCTACACCTTC.

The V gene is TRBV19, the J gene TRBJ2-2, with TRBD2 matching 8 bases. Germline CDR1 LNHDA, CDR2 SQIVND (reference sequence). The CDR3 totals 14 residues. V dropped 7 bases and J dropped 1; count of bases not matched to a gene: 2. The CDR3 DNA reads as TGTGCCAGTACGGGACTAGGGAACACCGGGGAGCTGTTTTTT. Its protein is CASTGLGNTGELFF.

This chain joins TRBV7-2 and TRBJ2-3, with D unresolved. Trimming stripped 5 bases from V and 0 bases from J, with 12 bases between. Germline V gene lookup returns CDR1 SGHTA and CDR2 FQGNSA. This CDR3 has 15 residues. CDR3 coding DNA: TGTGCCAGCAGCCTACAGTTCGTAAGCACAGATACGCAGTATTTT. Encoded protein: CASSLQFVSTDTQYF.

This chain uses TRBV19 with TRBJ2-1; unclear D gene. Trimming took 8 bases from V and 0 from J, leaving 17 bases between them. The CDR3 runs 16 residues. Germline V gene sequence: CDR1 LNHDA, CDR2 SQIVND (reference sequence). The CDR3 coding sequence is TGTGCCAGTTCCCCTTTAGCTAGTCGCTCCTACAATGAGCAGTTCTTC. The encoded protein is CASSPLASRSYNEQFF.

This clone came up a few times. The CDR3 nucleotides are TGTGCCAGCAGCCAAGATCCAATGACTAGCTCCGAGCAGTACTTC. Its protein product is CASSQDPMTSSEQYF. The V and J genes are TRBV3-1 (or the pseudogene TRBV3-2) and TRBJ2-7; 7 nucleotides match TRBD2. This CDR3 is 15 amino acids long. Looked up from germline, CDR1 is LGHDT and CDR2 is YNNKEL (reference sequence). The trim removed 0 bases at V and 6 bases at J, leaving 8 bases unmatched.

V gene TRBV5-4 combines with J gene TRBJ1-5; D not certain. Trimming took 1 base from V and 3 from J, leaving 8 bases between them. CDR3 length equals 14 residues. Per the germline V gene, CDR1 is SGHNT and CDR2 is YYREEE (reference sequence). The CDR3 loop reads CASSLNGVNQPQHF. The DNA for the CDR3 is TGTGCCAGCAGCTTGAACGGAGTCAATCAGCCCCAGCATTTT.

The CDR3 coding sequence is TGTGCCAGCTCACCAAGGGGGACAGGCGGCACCGGGGAGCTGTTTTTT. It codes for CASSPRGTGGTGELFF. The gene calls are TRBV18 and TRBJ2-2; 8 nucleotides agree with TRBD1. The CDR3 runs to 16 residues. V was clipped by 2 bases and J by 4 bases; unmatched bases: 6. Per germline, CDR1 KGHSH and CDR2 LQKENI. Using reference TRBV18 and TRBJ2-2 for the parts outside the CDR3, the full variable domain is NAGVMQNPRHLVRRRGQEARLRCSPMKGHSHVYWYRQLPEEGLKFMVYLQKENIIDESGMPKERFSAEFPKEGPSILRIQQVVRGDSAAYFCASSPRGTGGTGELFFGEGSRLTVL.

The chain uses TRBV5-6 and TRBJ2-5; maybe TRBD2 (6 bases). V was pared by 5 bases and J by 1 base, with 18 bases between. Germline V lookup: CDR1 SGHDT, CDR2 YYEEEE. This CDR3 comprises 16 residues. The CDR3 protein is CASRMAWGGIQETQYF. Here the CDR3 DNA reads TGTGCCAGCAGAATGGCTTGGGGAGGCATCCAAGAGACCCAGTACTTC.

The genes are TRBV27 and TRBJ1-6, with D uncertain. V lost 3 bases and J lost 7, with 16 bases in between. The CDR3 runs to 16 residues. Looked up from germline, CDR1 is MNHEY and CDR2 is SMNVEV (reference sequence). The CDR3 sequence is CASSFGFGNKNSPLHF. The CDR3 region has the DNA TGTGCCAGCAGTTTCGGGTTCGGTAACAAAAATTCACCCCTCCACTTT.

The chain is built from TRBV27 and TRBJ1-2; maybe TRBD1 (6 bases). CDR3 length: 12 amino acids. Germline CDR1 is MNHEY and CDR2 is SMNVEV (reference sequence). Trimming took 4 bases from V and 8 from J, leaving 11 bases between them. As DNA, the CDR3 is TGTGCCAGCAGTTCCAGGGGTTCCGGCTACACCTTC. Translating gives CASSSRGSGYTF.

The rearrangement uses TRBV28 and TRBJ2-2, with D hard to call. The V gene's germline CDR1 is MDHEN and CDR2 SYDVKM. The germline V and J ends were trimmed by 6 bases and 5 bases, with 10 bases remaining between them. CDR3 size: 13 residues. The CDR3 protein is CASRVQWTGELFF. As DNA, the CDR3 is TGTGCCAGCAGAGTCCAGTGGACCGGGGAGCTGTTTTTT.

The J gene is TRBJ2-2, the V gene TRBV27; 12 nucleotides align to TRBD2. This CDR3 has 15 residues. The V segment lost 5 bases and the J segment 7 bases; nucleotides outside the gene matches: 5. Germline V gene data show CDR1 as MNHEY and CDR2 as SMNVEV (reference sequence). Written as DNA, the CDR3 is TGTGCCAGCAGTCGGACTAGCGGGAATAACGGGGAGCTGTTTTTT. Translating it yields CASSRTSGNNGELFF.

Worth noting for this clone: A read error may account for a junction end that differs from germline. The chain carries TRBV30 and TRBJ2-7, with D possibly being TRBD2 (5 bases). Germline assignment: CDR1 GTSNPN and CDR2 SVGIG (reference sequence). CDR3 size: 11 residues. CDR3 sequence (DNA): TGTGCCTGGAGTAACGAGGGATCTGGTGAGTTC. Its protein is CAWSNEGSGEF.

The CDR3 DNA sequence: TGCGCCAGCAGATTGAACATAGCGGGACCCTACAATGAGCAGTTCTTC. This gives the protein CASRLNIAGPYNEQFF. The rearrangement uses TRBV5-1 and TRBJ2-1, with TRBD2 matching over 8 bases. The germline gives CDR1 SGHRS, CDR2 YFSETQ. The CDR3 has 16 residues. After removal of 5 bases from V and 2 bases from J, the junction contained 9 bases not matched to a gene.